The 27 T cell receptor beta chains below were found in one sample sequenced in a study of T cells in Graves' hyperthyroidism and ophthalmopathy. RNA transcripts provided the source from which TCR beta CDR3 regions were amplified. Researchers ran a first-round RT-PCR on the TCR CDR3 using the HTBI primer set. TCRdb recomputed calls from the multiplex PCR reads with MiXCR, one row per CDR3 protein. This sample has a few hundred thousand distinct CDR3 sequences, with roughly 13% found just once. The sample comprised blood. These receptors originate from a woman in her late teens or twenties with Graves' hyperthyroidism.

In its sample, this clonotype was seen many times. The chain carries TRBV20-1 and TRBJ2-1; 9 bases agree with TRBD2. This CDR3 contains 14 residues. V gave up 1 base and J gave up 7 bases; unmatched junction bases: 5. Germline V gene data show CDR1 as DFQATT and CDR2 as SNEGSKA (reference sequence). Here the CDR3 reads CSARAASGINEQFF. In DNA, the CDR3 is TGCAGTGCTAGAGCGGCTAGCGGGATAAATGAGCAGTTCTTC.

This clonotype was counted between two and nine times. The genes are TRBV30 and TRBJ2-1, with 13 bases aligning to TRBD2. The CDR3 length is 14 residues. With V trimmed by 3 bases and J by 9 bases, 5 bases remained unmatched. The germline CDR1 and CDR2 sequences are GTSNPN and SVGIG (reference sequence). DNA of the CDR3: TGTGCCTGGAGCGGACTAGCGGGAGTGATTGAGCAGTTCTTC. Translated: CAWSGLAGVIEQFF.

This rearrangement joins TRBV20-1 to TRBJ2-2; a possible D gene is TRBD1 (6 bases). CDR1 is DFQATT, CDR2 SNEGSKA, per germline (reference sequence). The CDR3 totals 14 residues. Trimming took off 6 bases at V and 0 bases at J, with 11 bases between the two ends. The CDR3 reads CSADRLSNTGELFF. CDR3 in DNA: TGCAGTGCCGACAGGCTGTCGAACACCGGGGAGCTGTTTTTT.

Ten or more counts support this clonotype. The chain combines TRBV10-3 with TRBJ2-5; TRBD2 matches at 11 bases. The V segment lost 3 bases and the J segment 14 bases; nucleotides outside the gene matches: 11. This CDR3 contains 14 residues. Germline V CDR1 and CDR2: ENHRY, SYGVKD. Written as DNA, the CDR3 is TGTGCCATCAGTGATGGTACGGGACTAGCGGTCCTCTACTTC. Protein: CAISDGTGLAVLYF.

Many counts were recorded for this clonotype. The chain uses TRBV6-6 and TRBJ2-1, with 11 bases matching TRBD2. Trimming cost V 0 bases and J 8 bases; bases outside gene matches: 3. Germline V gene lookup returns CDR1 MNHNY and CDR2 SVGAGI (reference sequence). This CDR3 contains 15 residues. The CDR3 DNA sequence: TGTGCCAGCAGTTACTCGACTAGCGGGATCGATGAGCAGTTCTTC. As protein: CASSYSTSGIDEQFF.

The table lists this clonotype with many counts. The chain links TRBV20-1 to TRBJ2-3; 8 positions match TRBD2. V lost 0 bases to trimming and J lost 0 bases; unmatched junction nucleotides: 11. CDR1 is DFQATT and CDR2 is SNEGSKA in the germline V gene (reference sequence). The CDR3 contains 18 residues. The CDR3 region has the DNA TGCAGTGCTAGAGATCTAATGGTAGCGGGACCTAGCACAGATACGCAGTATTTT. Encoded protein: CSARDLMVAGPSTDTQYF.

There are a few counts of this clonotype. The chain combines TRBV30 with TRBJ1-3; D call uncertain. V lost 0 bases to trimming and J lost 0 bases, with 6 bases between them. The CDR3 loop spans 14 amino acids. Germline values: CDR1 GTSNPN, CDR2 SVGIG (reference sequence). CDR3 sequence reads: CAWSVTFSGNTIYF. The CDR3 DNA reads TGTGCCTGGAGTGTCACATTCTCTGGAAACACCATATATTTT.

The table lists this clonotype with many counts. This chain connects TRBV29-1 to TRBJ1-1, with no clear D. The CDR3 contains 13 residues. V was pared by 1 base and J by 1 base, with 7 bases between. The V gene's germline CDR1 is SQVTM and CDR2 ANQGSEA. Here the CDR3 reads CSVEVGWNTEAFF. The CDR3 coding sequence is TGCAGCGTTGAAGTAGGATGGAACACTGAAGCTTTCTTT.

With respect to this clonotype: A much larger clone lies one base from this, so it may be a read error. This chain joins TRBV28 and TRBJ2-2; 9 bases are shared with TRBD2. The CDR3 contains 15 residues. Germline CDR1 reads MDHEN; CDR2 reads SYDVKM. The CDR3 sequence: CASSLSLAGIGKLFF. In DNA form, the CDR3 reads TGTGCCAGCAGTTTGAGCCTAGCGGGAATCGGGAAGCTGTTTTTT.

The V and J genes are TRBV6-5 and TRBJ1-2; D unresolved. Trimming stripped 4 bases from V and 8 bases from J, with 11 bases between. The CDR3 length is 12 residues. Per the germline V gene, CDR1 is MNHEY and CDR2 is SVGAGI. Here the CDR3 reads CASSSGRRGYTF. In DNA form, the CDR3 reads TGTGCCAGCAGTTCCGGCCGCAGAGGCTACACCTTC.

This clonotype occurred many times. V usage is TRBV6-2 or TRBV6-3 and J usage is TRBJ2-7, with D perhaps TRBD2 (5 bases). V was clipped by 0 bases and J by 3 bases, with 9 bases between them. Germline V CDR1 and CDR2: MNHEY, SVGEGT. The length of the CDR3 is 14 residues. The CDR3 coding sequence is TGTGCCAGCAGTTACTCGAAGAGCGGCTACGAGCAGTACTTC. This gives the protein CASSYSKSGYEQYF.

This clonotype has ten or more counts. CDR3 loop: CASSLGGRQYEQYF. In nucleotides, the CDR3 is TGTGCCAGCAGTTTGGGAGGGAGACAGTACGAGCAGTACTTC. The chain couples TRBV12-3 or TRBV12-4 to TRBJ2-7; 7 bases align to TRBD2. This CDR3 is built from 14 residues. The junction had 6 bases not matched to a gene; V was cut back by 3 bases and J by 4 bases.

The chain employs TRBV9 and TRBJ2-1; D is unresolved. The CDR3 is 15 amino acids. Trimming removed 3 bases from V and 6 bases from J, with 16 bases in between. The germline V gene encodes CDR1 SGDLS and CDR2 YYNGEE. The CDR3 reads CASSAESSKGNEQFF. The CDR3 bases are TGTGCCAGCAGCGCCGAATCGTCAAAGGGCAATGAGCAGTTCTTC.

The gene calls are TRBV19 and TRBJ2-1, with 13 nucleotides matching TRBD2. Germline CDR1 and CDR2: LNHDA and SQIVND (reference sequence). The CDR3 runs to 21 residues. V lost 3 bases and J lost 5; bases outside the gene matches: 19. The CDR3 DNA reads as TGTGCCAGTAGTATCAGGACTAGCGGGAGAATATCCATGGGGTCCCACAATGAGCAGTTCTTC. Residues: CASSIRTSGRISMGSHNEQFF.

This clonotype has at least ten counts. The rearrangement joins TRBV12-3 or TRBV12-4 to TRBJ2-1; the match to TRBD2 covers 8 bases. V shed 6 bases and J 9 bases; nucleotides not matched to a gene: 1. This CDR3 spans 11 amino acids. The CDR3 loop is CASRGLVEQFF. CDR3 sequence (DNA): TGTGCCAGCAGGGGACTAGTTGAGCAGTTCTTC.

This clonotype has a handful of counts. This rearrangement joins TRBV30 to TRBJ2-7, with 10 bases matching TRBD1. Losses at the gene ends were 7 bases for V and 4 bases for J; bases not matched to a gene: 4. The CDR3 length is 12 residues. Germline CDR1 reads GTSNPN; CDR2 reads SVGIG (reference sequence). CDR3 nucleotides: TGTGCCTCAGACAGGGGGCGATACGAGCAGTACTTC. It encodes CASDRGRYEQYF.

This clonotype was counted at least ten times. The V gene is TRBV5-1, the J gene TRBJ2-5; TRBD1 aligns across 8 bases. Germline values: CDR1 SGHRS, CDR2 YFSETQ. The CDR3 contains 15 residues. Trimming at V came to 4 bases and at J to 4 bases, leaving 9 bases not matched to a gene. The CDR3 sequence: CASSAGQGGAETQYF. CDR3 bases: TGCGCCAGCAGCGCCGGACAGGGAGGTGCAGAGACCCAGTACTTC.

The chain joins TRBV7-3 to TRBJ2-5, with 12 bases matching TRBD2. V shed 5 bases and J 4 bases; nucleotides not matched to a gene: 11. Germline V CDR1 and CDR2: SGHTA, FQGTGA. The CDR3 runs to 17 residues. Here the CDR3 DNA reads TGTGCCAGCAGCCCCGGGGCTAGCGGGAGGGCGGGAGAGACCCAGTACTTC. Protein: CASSPGASGRAGETQYF.

The chain uses TRBV27 and TRBJ2-6; 7 bases map to TRBD1. The germline V gene has CDR1 MNHEY and CDR2 SMNVEV (reference sequence). The CDR3 runs to 18 residues. V was pared by 0 bases and J by 0 bases, with 5 bases of the junction left unmatched. The chain's CDR3 is CASSLSQGYPSGANVLTF. The CDR3 nucleotides read TGTGCCAGCAGTTTATCACAGGGGTACCCCTCTGGGGCCAACGTCCTGACTTTC.

This clonotype was recorded a few times. The J gene is TRBJ2-7, the V gene TRBV7-6; D uncertain. The germline gives CDR1 SGHVS, CDR2 FNYEAQ. The CDR3 loop spans 13 amino acids. With 5 bases removed from V and 3 bases from J, the gap between germline ends came to 11 bases. CDR3 bases: TGTGCCAGCAGCCCAGCACATATCTACGAGCAGTACTTC. Translating it yields CASSPAHIYEQYF. Looking up the rest from reference TRBV7-6 and TRBJ2-7 gives the full variable domain: GAGVSQSPRYKVTKRGQDVALRCDPISGHVSLYWYRQALGQGPEFLTYFNYEAQQDKSGLPNDRFSAERPEGSISTLTIQRTEQRDSAMYRCASSPAHIYEQYFGPGTRLTVT.

This clonotype was detected ten times or more. The chain links TRBV27 to TRBJ1-1; 7 bases match TRBD1. CDR3 length: 16 amino acids. J gave up 1 base and V 5 bases, and 10 bases lay outside the gene matches. Germline V gene sequence: CDR1 MNHEY, CDR2 SMNVEV (reference sequence). This chain's CDR3 is CASSPFIAGGNTEAFF. The CDR3 coding sequence is TGTGCCAGCAGTCCATTTATTGCAGGGGGGAACACTGAAGCTTTCTTT.

This clonotype was counted a few times. V gene TRBV4-1 combines with J gene TRBJ1-2; D is possibly TRBD1 (5 bases). Between the trimmed V and J ends, which lost 0 bases and 4 bases, there was a span of 12 bases. The CDR3 length is 15 residues. Germline V gene lookup returns CDR1 MGHRA and CDR2 YSYEKL. CDR3 amino acids: CASSQDGPGGYGYTF. The DNA for the CDR3 is TGCGCCAGCAGCCAAGATGGGCCGGGGGGCTATGGCTACACCTTC.

This clonotype was detected ten times or more. This sequence joins TRBV18 and TRBJ2-5; 7 bases map to TRBD1. The CDR3 extends over 14 amino acids. V dropped 3 bases and J dropped 2; count of bases not matched to a gene: 3. The V gene's germline CDR1 is KGHSH and CDR2 LQKENI. The DNA of the CDR3 is TGTGCCAGCTCACCCGGGACAGTTCAAGAGACCCAGTACTTC. It yields the protein CASSPGTVQETQYF.

Many counts were recorded for this clonotype. This sequence joins TRBV20-1 and TRBJ2-7; tentative D call: TRBD2 (5 bases). Germline V gene lookup returns CDR1 DFQATT and CDR2 SNEGSKA (reference sequence). This CDR3 comprises 13 residues. V was clipped by 6 bases and J by 7 bases, with 19 bases between them. DNA for the CDR3: TGCAGTGCCAACTTTTTATTGACGGGGGAGCAGTACTTC. Residues: CSANFLLTGEQYF.

This clonotype was counted only a few times. This rearrangement joins TRBV7-2 to TRBJ2-2; maybe TRBD2 (5 bases). Trimming cost V 2 bases and J 5 bases, with 15 bases left between them. The CDR3 length is 16 residues. Germline CDR1 is SGHTA and CDR2 is FQGNSA. The CDR3 nucleotides are TGTGCCAGCAGCTTACCCTTGGACGGCGGGACCGGGGAGCTGTTTTTT. The encoded protein is CASSLPLDGGTGELFF.

This clonotype has a count of ten or more. This chain joins TRBV28 and TRBJ2-3, with D maybe TRBD2 (6 bases). The CDR3 spans 17 residues. Germline CDR1 reads MDHEN; CDR2 reads SYDVKM. With 6 bases removed from V and 4 bases from J, the gap between germline ends came to 23 bases. CDR3 region: CASSLTRDSAMADTQYF. The CDR3 region has the DNA TGTGCCAGCAGCCTAACCCGGGACTCAGCTATGGCAGATACGCAGTATTTT. Based on the CDR3 plus reference TRBV28 and TRBJ2-3, the full variable domain is DVKVTQSSRYLVKRTGEKVFLECVQDMDHENMFWYRQDPGLGLRLIYFSYDVKMKEKGDIPEGYSVSREKKERFSLILESASTNQTSMYLCASSLTRDSAMADTQYFGPGTRLTVL.

This clonotype was recorded a few times. This chain links TRBV27 with TRBJ1-6, with D tentatively TRBD1 (5 bases). CDR3 length: 12 residues. The V end was cut by 6 bases, the J end by 10 bases, with 10 bases between. Germline V gene data show CDR1 as MNHEY and CDR2 as SMNVEV (reference sequence). The CDR3 DNA reads TGTGCCAGCAGGACAGTCGGGTCACCCCTCCACTTT. Encoded protein: CASRTVGSPLHF.